Listed here is a single T cell receptor beta chain. In germline, CDR1 is SQVTM, CDR2 ANQGSEA. V shed 5 bases and J 0 bases; nucleotides not matched to a gene: 7. This CDR3 region has 14 residues. The sample comes from a study of T cells in Graves' hyperthyroidism and ophthalmopathy. Amplified regions were TCR beta CDR3 sequences from RNA transcripts. First-round RT-PCR targeting the TCR CDR3 was performed with the HTBI primer set. TCRdb re-derived calls from the multiplex PCR reads in MiXCR, one entry per CDR3 protein. The sample consists of about 620,000 distinct CDR3 sequences, roughly 15% of them appearing once.

The chain recombines TRBV29-1 with TRBJ2-7; TRBD2 matches at 7 bases. Sequencing input: blood. The TCR originated in a woman in her 30s with Graves' hyperthyroidism. The CDR3 DNA reads as TGCAGCGTTTATGGGACTACGAGCTCCTACGAGCAGTACTTC. Translating it yields CSVYGTTSSYEQYF.